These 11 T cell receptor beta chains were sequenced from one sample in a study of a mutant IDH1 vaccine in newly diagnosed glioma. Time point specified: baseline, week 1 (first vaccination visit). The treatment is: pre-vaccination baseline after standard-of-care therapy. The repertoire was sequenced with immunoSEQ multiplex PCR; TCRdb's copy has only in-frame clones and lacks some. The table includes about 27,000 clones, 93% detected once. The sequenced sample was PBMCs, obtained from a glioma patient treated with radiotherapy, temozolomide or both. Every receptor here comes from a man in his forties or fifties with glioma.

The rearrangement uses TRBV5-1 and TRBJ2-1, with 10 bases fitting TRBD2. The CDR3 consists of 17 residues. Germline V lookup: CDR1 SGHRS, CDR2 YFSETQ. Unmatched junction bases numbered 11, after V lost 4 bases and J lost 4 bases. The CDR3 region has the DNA TGCGCCAGCAGCCCGGGGACTAGCGCAAAGTGGTACAATGAGCAGTTCTTC. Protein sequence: CASSPGTSAKWYNEQFF.

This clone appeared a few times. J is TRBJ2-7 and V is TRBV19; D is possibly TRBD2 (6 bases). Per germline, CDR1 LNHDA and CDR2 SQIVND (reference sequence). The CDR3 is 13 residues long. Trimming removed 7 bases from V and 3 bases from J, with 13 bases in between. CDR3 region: CASTSHGGYEQYF. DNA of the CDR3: TGTGCCAGTACCTCGCACGGGGGCTACGAGCAGTACTTC.

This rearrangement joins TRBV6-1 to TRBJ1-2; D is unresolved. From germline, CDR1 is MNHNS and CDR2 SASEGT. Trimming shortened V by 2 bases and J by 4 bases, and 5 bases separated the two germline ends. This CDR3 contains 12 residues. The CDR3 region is CASSENAYGYTF. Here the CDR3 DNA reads TGTGCCAGCAGTGAAAACGCCTATGGCTACACCTTC.

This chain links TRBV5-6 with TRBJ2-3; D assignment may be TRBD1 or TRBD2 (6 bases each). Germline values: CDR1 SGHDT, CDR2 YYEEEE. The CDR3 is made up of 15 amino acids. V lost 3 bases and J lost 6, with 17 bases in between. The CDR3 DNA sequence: TGTGCCAGCAGCTCTAGTGGGGGGCCATTGGATACGCAGTATTTT. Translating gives CASSSSGGPLDTQYF.

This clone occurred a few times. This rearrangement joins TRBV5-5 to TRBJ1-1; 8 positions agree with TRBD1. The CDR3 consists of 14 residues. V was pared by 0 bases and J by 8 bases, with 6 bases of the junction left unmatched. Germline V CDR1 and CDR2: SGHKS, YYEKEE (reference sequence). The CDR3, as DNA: TGTGCCAGCAGCTTGGTTGGAACAGGGGGAGAAGCTTTCTTT. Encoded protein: CASSLVGTGGEAFF.

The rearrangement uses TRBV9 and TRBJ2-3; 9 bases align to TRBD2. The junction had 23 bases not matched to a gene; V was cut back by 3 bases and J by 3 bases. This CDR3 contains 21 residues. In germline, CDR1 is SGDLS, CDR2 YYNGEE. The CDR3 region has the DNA TGTGCCAGCAGCGCTCCCCTAGCGGGGAAGACGATGGGGACTCCGACAGATACGCAGTATTTT. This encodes CASSAPLAGKTMGTPTDTQYF.

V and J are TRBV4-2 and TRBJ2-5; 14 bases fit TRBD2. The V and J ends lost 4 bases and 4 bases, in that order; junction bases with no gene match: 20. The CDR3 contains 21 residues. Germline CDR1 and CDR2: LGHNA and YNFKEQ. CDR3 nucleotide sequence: TGTGCCAGCAGCCCCAGACTAGCGGGGGGGCGGGTGTCGGTGCATTTAGAGACCCAGTACTTC. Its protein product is CASSPRLAGGRVSVHLETQYF.

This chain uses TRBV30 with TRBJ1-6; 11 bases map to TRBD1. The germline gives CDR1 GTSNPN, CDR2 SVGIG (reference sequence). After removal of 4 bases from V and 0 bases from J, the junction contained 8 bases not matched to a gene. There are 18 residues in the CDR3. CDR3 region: CAWNGGQGENSYNSPLHF. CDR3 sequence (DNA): TGTGCCTGGAATGGGGGACAGGGGGAAAACTCCTATAATTCACCCCTCCACTTT.

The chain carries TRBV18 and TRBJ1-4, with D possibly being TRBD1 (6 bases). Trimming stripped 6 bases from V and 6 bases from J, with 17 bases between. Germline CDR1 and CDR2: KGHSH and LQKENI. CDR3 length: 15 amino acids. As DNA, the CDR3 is TGTGCCAGCTCTACCACGGGGGCAAAGGATGAAAAACTGTTTTTT. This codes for CASSTTGAKDEKLFF.

The CDR3 protein is CAISLFSGDTIYF. CDR3 bases: TGTGCCATCAGTTTATTTTCGGGGGACACCATATATTTT. The rearrangement links TRBV10-3 to TRBJ1-3, with a possible D match to TRBD1 (5 bases). Trimming cost V 5 bases and J 8 bases, with 13 bases left between them. CDR3 length: 13 amino acids. The germline CDR1 and CDR2 sequences are ENHRY and SYGVKD.

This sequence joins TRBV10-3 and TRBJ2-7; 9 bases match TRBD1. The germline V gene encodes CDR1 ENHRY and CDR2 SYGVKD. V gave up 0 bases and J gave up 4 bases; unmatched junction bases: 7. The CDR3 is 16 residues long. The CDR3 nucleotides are TGTGCCATCAGTGAGTCATTACAGGGGGCATCGTACGAGCAGTACTTC. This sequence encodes CAISESLQGASYEQYF.